The T cell receptor beta chain described here comes from a study of Graves' ophthalmopathy and Graves' hyperthyroidism. Many counts were recorded for this clonotype. The antigen is not known. Amplifying from RNA transcripts, the study obtained TCR beta CDR3 regions. First-round RT-PCR with HTBI primers preceded a second-round multiplex PCR. In TCRdb, the multiplex PCR reads were re-called with MiXCR into one record per CDR3 protein. The sample consists of about 480,000 distinct CDR3 sequences, roughly an eighth of them appearing once. Whole-study results and caveats: Among expanded thyroid clonotypes above 0.001 frequency, most also occurred in blood. The 13-signature model separated ophthalmopathy from stable hyperthyroidism at over 85% sensitivity and approximately 79% specificity.

Each diagnosis was determined on the basis of clinical symptoms, serum thyroxine, TRAb, thyroid ultrasound and orbital computed tomography. The V end lost 6 bases, the J end lost 6 bases, and 14 bases lay between the germline ends. CDR3 length equals 14 residues. The source is a young woman with Graves' ophthalmopathy. The chain combines TRBV12-3 or TRBV12-4 with TRBJ2-2; TRBD2 is a possible D gene (6 bases). The source material was blood. The CDR3, as DNA: TGTGCCAGCAGGCCGCCGCTAGCGTCCGGGGAGCTGTTTTTT. Its protein product is CASRPPLASGELFF.